The clone carrying this T cell receptor beta chain was recorded many times. Its cognate antigen is unknown. The entry originates in a study of T cell repertoires in cytomegalovirus infection. Study background: Indicated by public TCR beta signatures were CMV infection and matching HLA type. General study results and limits: CMV carriers having the relevant HLA were flagged by cumulative public TCR beta family frequency. Within the response measured ex vivo, HLA-C-restricted CMV-specific TCR beta clonotypes were dominant.

TCRdb used MiXCR to reprocess the reads, holding one entry per CDR3 protein. The sample contains about 680,000 distinct CDR3 sequences, approximately 24% of which appear only once. Germline V lookup: CDR1 SGHVS, CDR2 FNYEAQ. The CDR3 sequence is 18 residues long. The J segment lost 2 bases and the V segment lost 2 bases, leaving 10 bases of the junction unmatched. The sequencing input was CD8+ T cells from PBMCs. The chain combines TRBV7-6 with TRBJ2-7; 12 bases map to TRBD2. The TCR originated in a human donor in good health (CMV status not recorded). Some clones in this sample may be carry-over from other donors' samples. CDR3 nucleotide sequence: TGTGCCAGCAGCTTATTTGGGGGACTAGCGGGTTTGACCTACGAGCAGTACTTC. Encoded protein: CASSLFGGLAGLTYEQYF.